The 27 T cell receptor beta chains reported below all come from one sample, sequenced in a study of T cell responses to AZD1222 COVID-19 vaccine. The method was immunoSEQ multiplex PCR; TCRdb's version includes in-frame clones alone and lacks a portion of them. The sample has about 150,000 clones; approximately 90% are singletons. Source: peripheral blood, taken on day 0 of AZD1222 vaccination. These receptors originate from an adult in good health.

Note on this clone: Different DNA sequences within this sample yield the same CDR3. V and J are TRBV7-3 and TRBJ1-6; a weak D match, TRBD1 (6 bases). V was clipped by 2 bases and J by 6 bases, with 8 bases between them. Per germline, CDR1 SGHTA and CDR2 FQGTGA. CDR3 length equals 14 residues. The CDR3 DNA reads as TGTGCCAGCAGCTTAGAGGGGGGTAATTCACCCCTCCACTTT. It yields the protein CASSLEGGNSPLHF. The full variable domain, with the rest looked up from reference TRBV7-3 and TRBJ1-6, is GAGVSQTPSNKVTEKGKYVELRCDPISGHTALYWYRQSLGQGPEFLIYFQGTGAADDSGLPNDRFFAVRPEGSVSTLKIQRTERGDSAVYLCASSLEGGNSPLHFGNGTRLTVT.

This chain joins TRBV5-5 and TRBJ2-7; TRBD1 or TRBD2 may be the D gene (5 bases each). The CDR3 consists of 16 residues. The germline CDR1 and CDR2 sequences are SGHKS and YYEKEE (reference sequence). V lost 3 bases to trimming and J lost 2 bases, with 18 bases between them. The CDR3 spells CASSSKGTTGPYEQYF. In nucleotides, the CDR3 is TGTGCCAGCAGCTCAAAAGGGACGACTGGACCCTACGAGCAGTACTTC.

This chain links TRBV5-1 with TRBJ2-1, with 9 bases lining up with TRBD1. Germline CDR1 reads SGHRS; CDR2 reads YFSETQ. V shed 0 bases, J shed 5 bases, and the junction held 9 bases outside the gene matches. The CDR3 has 17 residues. CDR3 bases: TGCGCCAGCAGCTTGGGGTTCTACAGGGGGCGGAACAATGAGCAGTTCTTC. Its protein is CASSLGFYRGRNNEQFF.

The chain combines TRBV28 with TRBJ2-1, with 7 positions matching TRBD2. Germline V lookup: CDR1 MDHEN, CDR2 SYDVKM. V shed 3 bases, J shed 3 bases, and the junction held 11 bases outside the gene matches. This CDR3 contains 17 residues. The DNA of the CDR3 is TGTGCCAGCAGTTTTACAGTATACGGGACTAACTACAATGAGCAGTTCTTC. Encoded protein: CASSFTVYGTNYNEQFF.

This chain joins TRBV7-9 and TRBJ1-2, with 7 bases fitting TRBD1. This CDR3 region has 13 residues. CDR1 SEHNR and CDR2 FQNEAQ come from the germline V gene (reference sequence). V trimming: 4 bases; J trimming: 10 bases; junction bases outside the gene matches: 9. The CDR3 region is CASSSGTAASYTF. DNA of the CDR3: TGTGCCAGCAGCTCCGGGACAGCGGCCTCCTACACCTTC.

The CDR3 nucleotides are TGTGCCAGCAGCTTAGGACAGGGAGGGAATTCACCCCTCCACTTT. Its translation is CASSLGQGGNSPLHF. The gene calls are TRBV7-9 and TRBJ1-6, with 7 bases that match TRBD1. J was trimmed by 7 bases and V by 1 base; bases with no gene match: 4. This CDR3 comprises 15 residues. Germline CDR1 is SEHNR and CDR2 is FQNEAQ (reference sequence).

This chain connects TRBV28 to TRBJ1-2; D remains ambiguous. The germline V gene encodes CDR1 MDHEN and CDR2 SYDVKM. The CDR3 is made up of 11 amino acids. V was shortened by 3 bases and J by 8 bases, with 7 bases between the two germline ends. DNA of the CDR3: TGTGCCAGCAGTTTTTTCCGCGGCTACACCTTC. Translation gives CASSFFRGYTF.

The chain is built from TRBV27 and TRBJ2-1; 8 bases match TRBD2. Trimming cost V 8 bases and J 5 bases; bases outside gene matches: 11. Germline CDR1 MNHEY, CDR2 SMNVEV (reference sequence). The CDR3 runs to 15 residues. The CDR3 sequence: CASLNRAGGNNEQFF. CDR3 nucleotides: TGTGCCAGCCTAAATCGGGCGGGAGGCAACAATGAGCAGTTCTTC.

J is TRBJ2-7 and V is TRBV6-2 or TRBV6-3; D call uncertain. The germline gives CDR1 MNHEY, CDR2 SVGEGT. CDR3 length: 12 residues. Trimming removed 2 bases at V and 3 bases at J, with 5 bases between. Written as DNA, the CDR3 is TGTGCCAGCAGTTACGGCCGCTACGAGCAGTACTTC. This translates into CASSYGRYEQYF.

As concerns this clone: The junction does not match germline at one end; this may be a read error. This chain uses TRBV15 with TRBJ1-2; D is uncertain. The length of the CDR3 is 11 residues. Germline V lookup: CDR1 LNHNV, CDR2 YYDKDF (reference sequence). CDR3 sequence: CATSRDYGYTF. The CDR3 DNA follows: TGTGCCACCAGCCGAGACTATGGCTACACCTTC.

The V gene is TRBV11-3, the J gene TRBJ1-1; D remains unclear. The CDR3 consists of 13 residues. The germline V and J ends were trimmed by 5 bases and 5 bases, with 12 bases remaining between them. In germline, CDR1 is SGHNT, CDR2 YENEEA. The CDR3 DNA is TGTGCCAGCAGCACGGGCCAGAGGACTGAAGCTTTCTTT. It translates to CASSTGQRTEAFF. Variable domain in full (rest from reference TRBV11-3 and TRBJ1-1): EAGVVQSPRYKIIEKKQPVAFWCNPISGHNTLYWYLQNLGQGPELLIRYENEEAVDDSQLPKDRFSAERLKGVDSTLKIQPAELGDSAVYLCASSTGQRTEAFFGQGTRLTVV.

The CDR3 spells CASSYRGQMGNQPQHF. CDR3 coding DNA: TGTGCCAGCAGTTACAGGGGCCAAATGGGCAATCAGCCCCAGCATTTT. The gene calls are TRBV27 and TRBJ1-5, with 7 bases fitting TRBD1. The CDR3 contains 16 residues. Germline V gene sequence: CDR1 MNHEY, CDR2 SMNVEV (reference sequence). Trimming cost V 4 bases and J 2 bases; bases outside gene matches: 8.

The gene calls are TRBV4-1 and TRBJ2-7; D gene uncertain. The CDR3 spans 14 residues. Looked up from germline, CDR1 is MGHRA and CDR2 is YSYEKL. Between the trimmed V and J ends, which lost 5 bases and 4 bases, there was a span of 15 bases. For the CDR3, the DNA is TGCGCCAGCAGCATCCGTCCGGGCCCTTACGAGCAGTACTTC. Residues: CASSIRPGPYEQYF.

The chain carries TRBV27 and TRBJ2-5, with D possibly matching TRBD2 (5 bases). V was shortened by 3 bases and J by 4 bases, with 24 bases between the two germline ends. The CDR3 contains 18 residues. CDR1 MNHEY and CDR2 SMNVEV come from the germline V gene (reference sequence). CDR3 amino acids: CASSFGYPGFGNGETQYF. The CDR3 DNA reads TGTGCCAGCAGTTTTGGGTACCCGGGGTTCGGTAATGGAGAGACCCAGTACTTC.

V and J are TRBV28 and TRBJ1-1; 10 nucleotides agree with TRBD1. This CDR3 spans 14 amino acids. CDR1 and CDR2 (germline): MDHEN, SYDVKM. V lost 6 bases to trimming and J lost 3 bases; unmatched junction nucleotides: 4. The CDR3 nucleotides are TGTGCCAGCAGCCGGACAGGGGGGCACACTGAAGCTTTCTTT. Protein: CASSRTGGHTEAFF.

The gene calls are TRBV4-2 and TRBJ1-4; 9 bases line up with TRBD1. The V gene's germline CDR1 is LGHNA and CDR2 YNFKEQ. This CDR3 has 16 amino acids. With V trimmed by 4 bases and J by 6 bases, 9 bases remained unmatched. CDR3 sequence: CASSRETGQGDEKLFF. As DNA, the CDR3 is TGTGCCAGCAGCCGAGAGACGGGACAGGGCGATGAAAAACTGTTTTTT.

This rearrangement joins TRBV6-5 to TRBJ2-3; no clear D gene. Between the trimmed V and J ends, which lost 1 base and 5 bases, there was a span of 1 base. CDR1 MNHEY and CDR2 SVGAGI come from the germline V gene. The CDR3 has 11 amino acids. CDR3 loop: CASSYLDTQYF. Here the CDR3 DNA reads TGTGCCAGCAGTTACTTAGATACGCAGTATTTT.

The rearrangement links TRBV18 to TRBJ2-1, with a tentative D call TRBD2 (6 bases). The CDR3 covers 14 residues. Per the germline V gene, CDR1 is KGHSH and CDR2 is LQKENI. The germline V and J ends were trimmed by 5 bases and 6 bases, with 14 bases remaining between them. Here the CDR3 DNA reads TGTGCCAGCTCATCCACCCTGACTAGCAATGAGCAGTTCTTC. Protein: CASSSTLTSNEQFF.

This clone appeared a single time. The rearrangement uses TRBV7-2 and TRBJ2-7; TRBD2 is a possible D gene (6 bases). The germline V gene encodes CDR1 SGHTA and CDR2 FQGNSA. This CDR3 contains 14 residues. V was cut by 5 bases and J by 0 bases, with 11 bases left in between. In DNA form, the CDR3 reads TGTGCCAGCAGCCCAACGGGACTCTCCTACGAGCAGTACTTC. As protein: CASSPTGLSYEQYF. Complete variable domain (other parts from reference TRBV7-2 and TRBJ2-7): GAGVSQSPSNKVTEKGKDVELRCDPISGHTALYWYRQSLGQGLEFLIYFQGNSAPDKSGLPSDRFSAERTGGSVSTLTIQRTQQEDSAVYLCASSPTGLSYEQYFGPGTRLTVT.

V and J are TRBV27 and TRBJ2-7; TRBD1 matches 9 bases. Looked up from germline, CDR1 is MNHEY and CDR2 is SMNVEV (reference sequence). The CDR3 extends over 15 amino acids. The J segment lost 4 bases and the V segment lost 7 bases, leaving 11 bases of the junction unmatched. This chain's CDR3 is CASKGQGGGRYEQYF. CDR3 sequence (DNA): TGTGCCAGCAAGGGACAGGGAGGCGGTAGATACGAGCAGTACTTC.

J is TRBJ1-5 and V is TRBV27; D call uncertain. The CDR3 covers 14 residues. CDR1 MNHEY and CDR2 SMNVEV come from the germline V gene (reference sequence). Trimming pared 6 bases from V and 5 bases from J, leaving 14 bases between. DNA of the CDR3: TGTGCCAGCAGCCCCTTCGGGGTAGATCAGCCCCAGCATTTT. It translates to CASSPFGVDQPQHF.

This chain joins TRBV7-6 and TRBJ1-1; TRBD1 might be the D (5 bases). Trimming took 5 bases from V and 0 from J, leaving 13 bases between them. Per the germline V gene, CDR1 is SGHVS and CDR2 is FNYEAQ. The CDR3 has 15 residues. CDR3 in amino acids: CASSGMTDMNTEAFF. DNA for the CDR3: TGTGCCAGCAGCGGAATGACAGACATGAACACTGAAGCTTTCTTT.

The chain employs TRBV12-3 or TRBV12-4 and TRBJ2-7; D is possibly TRBD2 (5 bases). V was clipped by 6 bases and J by 0 bases, with 9 bases between them. This CDR3 region has 13 residues. CDR3 loop: CASRSGNSYEQYF. In DNA form, the CDR3 reads TGTGCCAGCAGGTCCGGGAACTCCTACGAGCAGTACTTC.

V is TRBV9 and J is TRBJ2-5; TRBD1 is a possible D gene (6 bases). The CDR3 extends over 13 amino acids. Germline lookup yields CDR1 SGDLS and CDR2 YYNGEE. Trimming shortened V by 4 bases and J by 5 bases, and 12 bases separated the two germline ends. For the CDR3, the DNA is TGTGCCAGCAGCCCTACAGGGACCGAGACCCAGTACTTC. Protein product: CASSPTGTETQYF.

CDR3 DNA sequence: TGTGCCAGCAGTTCAGGGACAGGGGGCAATCAGCCCCAGCATTTT. This codes for CASSSGTGGNQPQHF. The rearrangement uses TRBV27 and TRBJ1-5; TRBD1 aligns across 10 bases. The germline gives CDR1 MNHEY, CDR2 SMNVEV (reference sequence). The CDR3 is made up of 15 amino acids. V lost 4 bases to trimming and J lost 2 bases; unmatched junction nucleotides: 2.

The chain uses TRBV12-3 or TRBV12-4 and TRBJ2-1, with D maybe TRBD2 (5 bases). This CDR3 comprises 12 residues. V lost 6 bases to trimming and J lost 7 bases, with 10 bases between them. The CDR3 DNA sequence: TGTGCCAGCAGCGGATCGGGAAATGAGCAGTTCTTC. This codes for CASSGSGNEQFF.

This clone occurred a few times. The CDR3 region is CASSLGRGLADNEQFF. CDR3 DNA: TGTGCCAGCAGCTTAGGGCGGGGACTAGCGGACAATGAGCAGTTCTTC. The chain links TRBV7-6 to TRBJ2-1, with 11 bases lining up with TRBD2. CDR3 length: 16 residues. Germline values: CDR1 SGHVS, CDR2 FNYEAQ. Trimming cost V 1 base and J 5 bases; bases outside gene matches: 4.